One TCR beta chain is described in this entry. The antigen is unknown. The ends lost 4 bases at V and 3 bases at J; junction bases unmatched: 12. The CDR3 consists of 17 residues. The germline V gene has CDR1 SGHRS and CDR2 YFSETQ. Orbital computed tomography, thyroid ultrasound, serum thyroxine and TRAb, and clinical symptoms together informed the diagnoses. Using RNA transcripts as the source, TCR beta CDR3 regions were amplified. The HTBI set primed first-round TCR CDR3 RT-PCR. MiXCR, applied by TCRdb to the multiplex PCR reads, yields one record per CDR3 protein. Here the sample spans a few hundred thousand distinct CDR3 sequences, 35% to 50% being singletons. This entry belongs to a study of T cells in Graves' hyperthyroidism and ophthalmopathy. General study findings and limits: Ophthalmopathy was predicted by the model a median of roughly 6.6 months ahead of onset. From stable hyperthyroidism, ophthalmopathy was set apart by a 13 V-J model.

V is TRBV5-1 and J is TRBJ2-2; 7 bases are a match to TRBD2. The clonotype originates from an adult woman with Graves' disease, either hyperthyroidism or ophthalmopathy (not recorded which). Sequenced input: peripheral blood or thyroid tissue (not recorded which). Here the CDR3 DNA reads TGCGCCAGCAGCCTCCGATGGGCGGGAGATCACACCGGGGAGCTGTTTTTT. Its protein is CASSLRWAGDHTGELFF.